This TCR beta chain was observed in a study of blood T cell repertoires in COVID-19. Study-wide context: The United States, Italy and Spain were the sources of the acute and convalescent COVID-19 samples.

Repertoires were generated with immunoSEQ multiplex PCR, while TCRdb's copy carries only in-frame clones and drops some. The repertoire consists of around 200,000 clones, with 86% occurring once and the leading ten covering approximately 3%. This clone was picked up a small number of times. J was trimmed by 6 bases and V by 5 bases; bases with no gene match: 6. Per germline, CDR1 LGHNA and CDR2 YNFKEQ. The CDR3 spans 13 residues. The sequence came from a woman aged 45-65 years in a cohort exposed to, infected with or recovered from COVID-19 (not recorded which). The chain is built from TRBV4-2 and TRBJ1-2; 7 bases match TRBD1. The sequencing sample was made of PBMCs or T cells enriched from blood (not recorded which). The DNA of the CDR3 is TGTGCCAGCAGCGAACACAGGGGTAATGGCTACACCTTC. Protein product: CASSEHRGNGYTF.